Sequencing of this T cell receptor (beta chain) was carried out in a study of long-term antiretroviral therapy in people with HIV. Looking at the study overall: The immediate-ART recommendation dates to 2015, and the earliest samples predate it by about a decade. General study points: Repertoires with HIV possessed tighter CDR3 length spans than those of controls.

The assay used was immunoSEQ (version v3.0), run at survey level. It was roughly 35,000-50,000 T-cell genomes per sample that sequencing targeted. Libraries were prepared by immunoSEQ multiplex PCR; TCRdb keeps only in-frame clonotypes and omits some of them. The repertoire has 20,000 to 25,000 clones, about 84% of them found once; the top ten carry more than 15%. CDR3 size: 20 residues. To note about this clone: The antigen is undetermined.

The TCR comes from a man aged 35 to 55 with HIV. The rearrangement uses TRBV21-1 and TRBJ1-6. TRBV21-1 is assigned pseudogene status. The source material was unsorted PBMCs, sampled 0.5 years before starting antiretroviral therapy. CDR3 protein: CASSKALYRLRGSYNSPLHF. The CDR3 DNA sequence: TGTGCCAGCAGCAAAGCGCTTTACAGACTCCGGGGCTCCTATAATTCACCCCTCCACTTT.